The clone carrying this TCR beta chain showed up just a few times. The germline CDR1 and CDR2 sequences are MDHEN and SYDVKM. This CDR3 contains 18 residues. V was shortened by 4 bases and J by 2 bases, with 18 bases between the two germline ends. A heparinised blood draw that averaged approximately 110 mL was obtained once from each donor. It was via CD45RO/CCR7/CD25/CD127/CD95/CD27 that CD4+ naive, central memory, regulatory and stem cell-like memory cells were sorted. Sequenced material consisted of expressed TCRB transcripts (all of the isolated RNA was reverse transcribed). Sequenced by immunoSEQ multiplex PCR; TCRdb stores in-frame clones only, minus some. The sample lists 970,000 or so clones, roughly a sixth occurring once. This sample is drawn from a study of beta chain features in type 1 diabetes. Study in general: The study examined roughly 100 million sorted cells across all samples.

This sequence joins TRBV28 and TRBJ2-6; D not certain. This sequence was found in a woman aged 18 to 35 in good health. What was sequenced was naive CD4+ T cells from blood. The CDR3, as DNA: TGTGCCAGCAGTTGGTGGGGAACTGGATACGCTGGGGCCAACGTCCTGACTTTC. Translated: CASSWWGTGYAGANVLTF.